The present T cell receptor (beta chain) was sequenced within a study of cytomegalovirus exposure and HLA in healthy donors. Turning to the study itself: The study's early data release held some 85 million unique TCRs from HLA-typed donors. Regarding the study as a whole: TCR beta chains numbering more than 150 were designated cytomegalovirus-associated.

A multiplex PCR was run with 60 Vbeta primers and 13 Jbeta primers. Clones were read by immunoSEQ multiplex PCR, and TCRdb kept only the in-frame ones, dropping some. The sample shows about 140,000 clones, 82% of them seen only once. The ends were cut back, 1 base at V and 2 bases at J, with 9 bases in the middle. The V gene's germline CDR1 is SGHTA and CDR2 FQGTGA. This CDR3 is built from 15 residues. As for this clone: Antigen specificity is unknown.

The receptor was isolated from a man aged 25-45 years in good health and CMV-seropositive. The sequenced sample was PBMCs. This rearrangement joins TRBV7-3 to TRBJ1-5, with TRBD1 as a possible D gene (6 bases). The DNA for the CDR3 is TGTGCCAGCAGCTTAAGACAGGTGGGCAATCAGCCCCAGCATTTT. It is translated as CASSLRQVGNQPQHF.